This is a list of T cell receptor beta chains from one sample in a study of T-cell reconstitution after alpha-beta-depleted transplantation in children. TCRdb re-derived calls from the PCR reads in MiXCR, one entry per CDR3 protein. The data hold about 980,000 distinct CDR3 sequences, with about 30% observed a single time. The sequenced sample was PBMCs, mostly from graft donor cells, obtained 360 days after TCRalphabeta/CD19-depleted stem cell transplant. The receptors shown here come from a boy under three years old who had a stem cell transplant for SCID, so the T cells may come from the graft donor. Both conserved end residues are part of each CDR3. The D gene is left open where the match is weak. Size is omitted from some rows. Given values are once, few, many or a class for expanded clones.

TGTGCCACCAGTCCCCCGGACTTCCCCTTCTTC,CATSPPDFPFF,TRBJ2-1,-,TRBV24-1,-
TGTGCCAGTAGTATAGAAGACGGCTACTATGGCTACACCTTC,CASSIEDGYYGYTF,TRBJ1-2,-,TRBV19,-
TGTGCCAGCAGCTTAGATGGTTTTGCCTACACCTTC,CASSLDGFAYTF,TRBJ1-2,-,TRBV11-3,few
TGTGCCAGCAGCCATCCGGGGCGCCCCTACAATGAGCAGTTCTTC,CASSHPGRPYNEQFF,TRBJ2-1,-,TRBV11-1,few
TGTGCCAGCAGTTTAGGGAGGCGGACAGGGCCGAATGAAAAACTGTTTTTT,CASSLGRRTGPNEKLFF,TRBJ1-4,TRBD1,TRBV12-3/TRBV12-4,-
TGTGCCAGCAGTCAACCCCCGGGACAGGGGAACACCGGGGAGCTGTTTTTT,CASSQPPGQGNTGELFF,TRBJ2-2,TRBD1,TRBV25-1,once
TGTGCCAGCCGACCTAGGGGGACTAGCACAGATACGCAGTATTTT,CASRPRGTSTDTQYF,TRBJ2-3,-,TRBV12-3/TRBV12-4,-
TGTGCCAGCAGCCAAGATAGAACGAACCGCCCGGATACGCAGTATTTT,CASSQDRTNRPDTQYF,TRBJ2-3,-,TRBV4-2,few
TGTGCCAGCAGTTTTACCAGGGGGCGGCAAGAGACCCAGTACTTC,CASSFTRGRQETQYF,TRBJ2-5,TRBD1,TRBV27,-
TGTGCCATCGGCATGGGGACGGGTAGCAATCAGCCCCAGCATTTT,CAIGMGTGSNQPQHF,TRBJ1-5,-,TRBV10-3,-
TGTGCCAGCAGTTTAGTTTTTTCCAAAACCCTCCTCGGGACCCAGTACTTC,CASSLVFSKTLLGTQYF,TRBJ2-5,-,TRBV27,few
TGCGCCAGCAGCCCTTACACAGGATCCCAAGAGACCCAGTACTTC,CASSPYTGSQETQYF,TRBJ2-5,-,TRBV4-1,-
TGTGCCAGCAGCCCTAAGGGACAGGGATTAAGGCAGTACTTC,CASSPKGQGLRQYF,TRBJ2-7,TRBD1,TRBV27,few
TGTGCCAGCAGGAAAGAGGTCCACTTCGGAGGGACCCAGTACTTC,CASRKEVHFGGTQYF,TRBJ2-5,-,TRBV7-2,-
TGTGCTAGTGGTTTGGTAAAGGGACTAACCGGGGATGAGCAGTTCTTC,CASGLVKGLTGDEQFF,TRBJ2-1,TRBD2,TRBV12-5,few
TGTGCCAGCAGTTTTCCCGTTACGGGATACACCGGGGAGCTGTTTTTT,CASSFPVTGYTGELFF,TRBJ2-2,-,TRBV12-3/TRBV12-4,few
TGCGCCAGCAGCCAGGACAGACAGGCGATCTCGATCACTGAAGCTTTCTTT,CASSQDRQAISITEAFF,TRBJ1-1,-,TRBV4-3,-
TGTGCCAGCACCGAAGTCCCCACCGGGGAGCTGTTTTTT,CASTEVPTGELFF,TRBJ2-2,-,TRBV6-5,-
TGCGCCAGCAGCTTGGGGGCAGCTAGCTCCTACAATGAGCAGTTCTTC,CASSLGAASSYNEQFF,TRBJ2-1,-,TRBV5-1,-